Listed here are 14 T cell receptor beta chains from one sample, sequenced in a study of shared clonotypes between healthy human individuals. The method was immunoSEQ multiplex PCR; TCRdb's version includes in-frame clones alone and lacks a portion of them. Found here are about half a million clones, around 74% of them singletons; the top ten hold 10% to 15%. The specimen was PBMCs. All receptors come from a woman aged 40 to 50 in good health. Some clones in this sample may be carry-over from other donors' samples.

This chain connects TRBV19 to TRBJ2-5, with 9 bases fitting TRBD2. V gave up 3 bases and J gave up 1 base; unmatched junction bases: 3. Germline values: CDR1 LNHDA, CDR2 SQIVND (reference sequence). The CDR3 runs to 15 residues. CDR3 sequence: CASSITSGFQETQYF. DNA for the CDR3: TGTGCCAGTAGTATCACTAGCGGGTTCCAAGAGACCCAGTACTTC.

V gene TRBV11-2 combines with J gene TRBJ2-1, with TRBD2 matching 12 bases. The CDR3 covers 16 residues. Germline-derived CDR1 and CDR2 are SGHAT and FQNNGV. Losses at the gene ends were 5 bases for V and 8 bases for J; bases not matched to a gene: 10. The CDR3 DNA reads TGTGCCAGCAGCGGCAGGCTAGCGGGAGGGAGCCATGAGCAGTTCTTC. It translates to CASSGRLAGGSHEQFF.

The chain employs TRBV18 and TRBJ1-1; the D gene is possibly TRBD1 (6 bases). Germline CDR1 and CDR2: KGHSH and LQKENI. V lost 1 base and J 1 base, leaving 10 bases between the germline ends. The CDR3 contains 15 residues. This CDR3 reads CASSPQGQSNTEAFF. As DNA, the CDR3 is TGTGCCAGCTCACCACAGGGACAATCGAACACTGAAGCTTTCTTT.

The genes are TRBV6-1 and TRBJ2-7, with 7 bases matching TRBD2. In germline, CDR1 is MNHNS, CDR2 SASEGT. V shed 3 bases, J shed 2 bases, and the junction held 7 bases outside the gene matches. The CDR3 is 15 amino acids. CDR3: CASSEWAGETYEQYF. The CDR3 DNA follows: TGTGCCAGCAGTGAGTGGGCGGGAGAGACCTACGAGCAGTACTTC.

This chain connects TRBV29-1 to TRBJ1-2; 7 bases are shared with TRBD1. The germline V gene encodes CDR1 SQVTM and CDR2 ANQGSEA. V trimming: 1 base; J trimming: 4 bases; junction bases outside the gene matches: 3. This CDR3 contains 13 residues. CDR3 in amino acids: CSVEGTGRYGYTF. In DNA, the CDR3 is TGCAGCGTTGAAGGGACAGGTCGCTATGGCTACACCTTC. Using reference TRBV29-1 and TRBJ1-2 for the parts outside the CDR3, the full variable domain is SAVISQKPSRDICQRGTSLTIQCQVDSQVTMMFWYRQQPGQSLTLIATANQGSEATYESGFVIDKFPISRPNLTFSTLTVSNMSPEDSSIYLCSVEGTGRYGYTFGSGTRLTVV.

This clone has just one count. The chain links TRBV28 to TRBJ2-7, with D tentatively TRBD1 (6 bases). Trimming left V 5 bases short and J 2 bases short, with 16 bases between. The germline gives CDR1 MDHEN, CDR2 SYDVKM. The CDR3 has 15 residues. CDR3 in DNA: TGTGCCAGCAGTAATAACAGGGAATTTACCTACGAGCAGTACTTC. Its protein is CASSNNREFTYEQYF. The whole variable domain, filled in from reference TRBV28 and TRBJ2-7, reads DVKVTQSSRYLVKRTGEKVFLECVQDMDHENMFWYRQDPGLGLRLIYFSYDVKMKEKGDIPEGYSVSREKKERFSLILESASTNQTSMYLCASSNNREFTYEQYFGPGTRLTVT.

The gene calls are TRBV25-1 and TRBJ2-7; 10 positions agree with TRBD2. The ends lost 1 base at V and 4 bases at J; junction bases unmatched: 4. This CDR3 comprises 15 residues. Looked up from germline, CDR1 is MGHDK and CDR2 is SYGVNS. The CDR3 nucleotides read TGTGCCAGCAGTGAATCTAGCGGGAGCGGGTACGAGCAGTACTTC. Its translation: CASSESSGSGYEQYF.

The CDR3 reads CASSHPRDRFNDEKLFF. The CDR3, as DNA: TGTGCCAGCAGCCATCCACGGGACAGGTTTAATGACGAAAAACTGTTTTTT. This chain connects TRBV4-2 to TRBJ1-4; 8 bases align to TRBD1. The germline gives CDR1 LGHNA, CDR2 YNFKEQ. The J segment lost 8 bases and the V segment lost 3 bases, leaving 14 bases of the junction unmatched. The CDR3 extends over 17 amino acids.

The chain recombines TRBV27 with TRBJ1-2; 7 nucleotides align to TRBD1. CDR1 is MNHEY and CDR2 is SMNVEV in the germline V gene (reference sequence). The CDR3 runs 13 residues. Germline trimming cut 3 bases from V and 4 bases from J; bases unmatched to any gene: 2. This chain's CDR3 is CASSFRDSYGYTF. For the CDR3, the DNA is TGTGCCAGCAGTTTCCGGGACAGCTATGGCTACACCTTC.

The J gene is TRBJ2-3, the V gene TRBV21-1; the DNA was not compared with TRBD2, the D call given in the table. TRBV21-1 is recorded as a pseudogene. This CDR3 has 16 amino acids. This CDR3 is CASPVGREGITDTQYF. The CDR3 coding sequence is TGTGCCAGCCCCGTAGGGCGGGAGGGAATCACAGATACGCAGTATTTT.

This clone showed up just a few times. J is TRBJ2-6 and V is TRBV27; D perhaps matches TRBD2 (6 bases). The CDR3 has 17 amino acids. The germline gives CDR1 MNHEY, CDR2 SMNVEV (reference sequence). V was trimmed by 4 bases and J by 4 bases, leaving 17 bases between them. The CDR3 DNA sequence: TGTGCCAGCAGTTCGCCGGGGCTAGCGCGGGGGGCCAACGTCCTGACTTTC. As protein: CASSSPGLARGANVLTF. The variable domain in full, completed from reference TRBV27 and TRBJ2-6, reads EAQVTQNPRYLITVTGKKLTVTCSQNMNHEYMSWYRQDPGLGLRQIYYSMNVEVTDKGDVPEGYKVSRKEKRNFPLILESPSPNQTSLYFCASSSPGLARGANVLTFGAGSRLTVL.

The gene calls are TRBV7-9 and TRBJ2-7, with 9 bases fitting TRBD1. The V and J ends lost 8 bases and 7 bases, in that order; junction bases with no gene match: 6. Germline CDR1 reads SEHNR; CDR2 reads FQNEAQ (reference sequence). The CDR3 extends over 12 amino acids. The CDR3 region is CASGTGPGEQYF. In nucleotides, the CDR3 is TGTGCCAGCGGGACAGGGCCTGGGGAGCAGTACTTC.

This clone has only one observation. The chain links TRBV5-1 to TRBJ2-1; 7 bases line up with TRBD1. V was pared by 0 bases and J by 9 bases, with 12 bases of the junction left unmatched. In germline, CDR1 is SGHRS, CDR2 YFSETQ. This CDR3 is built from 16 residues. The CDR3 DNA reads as TGCGCCAGCAGCTTGGGGCCGGGACAGCCAACGGGTGAGCAGTTCTTC. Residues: CASSLGPGQPTGEQFF.

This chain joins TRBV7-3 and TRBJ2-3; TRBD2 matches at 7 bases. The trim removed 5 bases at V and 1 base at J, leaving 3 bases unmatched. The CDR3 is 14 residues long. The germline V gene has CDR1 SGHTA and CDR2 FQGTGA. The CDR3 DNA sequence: TGTGCCAGCAGCCGACTAGCCGGCACAGATACGCAGTATTTT. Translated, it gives CASSRLAGTDTQYF.